This T cell receptor beta chain was captured in a study of human T cells and chemical hapten exposure. Across the study: The patient population, which was mostly female, had alopecia areata, totalis or universalis.

Time point given: pre-sensitization, week 0. Specified treatment: therapeutic diphenylcyclopropenone sensitization with weekly scalp DPC. Original data processing: Samples had a median of approximately 89,000 TCRs, ranging 23,224 to 690,600. TCRdb used MiXCR to reprocess the RACE reads, holding one entry per CDR3 protein. TCRdb, rather than the study authors, made the V and J calls. The data contain 120,000 or so distinct CDR3 sequences, approximately 13% of them singletons. The CDR3 has 14 amino acids. Germline assignment: CDR1 LNHDA and CDR2 SQIVND (reference sequence). V was trimmed by 6 bases and J by 3 bases, leaving 12 bases between them.

Sequencing used whole blood, obtained in connection with sensitization to the hapten diphenylcyclopropenone (DPC). The chain has TRBV19 and TRBJ2-1; D is perhaps TRBD2 (5 bases). This sequence was found in a woman aged 18-29 years with alopecia areata. Some clones in this sample may be carry-over from other donors' samples. In DNA, the CDR3 is TGTGCCAGTAGCCAACCTCGGGGCTACAATGAGCAGTTCTTC. This translates into CASSQPRGYNEQFF.